Following are 5 T cell receptor beta chains from one sample sequenced in a study of follicular helper T cells after annual influenza vaccination. Data came from immunoSEQ multiplex PCR; TCRdb stores just in-frame clones and leaves some out. The sample carries over 14,000 clones, approximately 84% recorded once. Time point: 2014-2015 season, 7 days after vaccination. Sample: CXCR5+ CD38- circulating T follicular helper cells from blood, taken 7 days after influenza vaccination. Subset reported: circulating Tfh, non-naive CD4+CXCR5+PD-1+ (ICOS+CD38+ or ICOS-CD38-). Receptor source: an adult who received the influenza vaccine.

V is TRBV5-1 and J is TRBJ2-3, with 7 bases that match TRBD2. V lost 0 bases, J lost 1 base, and 5 bases stayed unmatched. The CDR3 covers 16 residues. In germline, CDR1 is SGHRS, CDR2 YFSETQ. The CDR3 sequence is CASSLGGGSGTDTQYF. As DNA, the CDR3 is TGCGCCAGCAGCTTGGGAGGCGGGAGTGGCACAGATACGCAGTATTTT.

This chain connects TRBV9 to TRBJ1-6, with a possible D match to TRBD1 (5 bases). CDR3 length: 14 residues. In germline, CDR1 is SGDLS, CDR2 YYNGEE. V lost 4 bases, J lost 9 bases, and 14 bases lay in between. CDR3 sequence: CASSPRRGGSPLHF. The CDR3 DNA sequence: TGTGCCAGCAGCCCTCGGAGGGGTGGTTCACCCCTCCACTTT.

As to this clone: The junction differs from germline at one of its ends, possibly a read error. The J gene is TRBJ1-2, the V gene TRBV11-2; a possible D gene is TRBD1 (5 bases). The CDR3 is made up of 14 amino acids. CDR1 is SGHAT and CDR2 is FQNNGV in the germline V gene. The CDR3 bases are TGTGCCAGCAGCTTATATTCCACCGCGCAGGGCTACACCTTT. This encodes CASSLYSTAQGYTF.

J is TRBJ2-7 and V is TRBV15; D is perhaps TRBD2 (7 bases). Germline values: CDR1 LNHNV, CDR2 YYDKDF (reference sequence). Trimming shortened V by 3 bases and J by 4 bases, and 19 bases separated the two germline ends. The CDR3 runs to 16 residues. CDR3 DNA sequence: TGTGCCACCAGCAGCGACCGCAGGAGGGGGGGGTACGAGCAGTACTTC. It is translated as CATSSDRRRGGYEQYF. The variable domain in full, with the rest retrieved from reference TRBV15 and TRBJ2-7, is DAMVIQNPRYQVTQFGKPVTLSCSQTLNHNVMYWYQQKSSQAPKLLFHYYDKDFNNEADTPDNFQSRRPNTSFCFLDIRSPGLGDTAMYLCATSSDRRRGGYEQYFGPGTRLTVT.

In DNA, the CDR3 is TGTGCCAGCAGCCACCTAGGACTAGCGGGAGGAGAGACCCAGTACTTC. Amino acid sequence: CASSHLGLAGGETQYF. The chain uses TRBV14 and TRBJ2-5, with 14 bases identical to TRBD2. CDR1 is SGHDN, CDR2 FVKESK, per germline. The CDR3 contains 16 residues. V dropped 3 bases and J dropped 4; count of bases not matched to a gene: 4.